This TCR beta chain appears in the sequencing data of a study of cytomegalovirus exposure and HLA in healthy donors. Primers: 60 Vbeta forward and 13 Jbeta reverse. TCRdb's table, derived via immunoSEQ multiplex PCR, lists solely in-frame clones and lacks some. The data hold roughly 60,000 clones, with roughly 75% observed a single time. There are 15 residues in the CDR3. V lost 5 bases to trimming and J lost 7 bases, with 20 bases between them. Germline values: CDR1 SEHNR, CDR2 FQNEAQ (reference sequence). The source is a woman aged 30 to 39 in good health and CMV-seronegative. The sequenced sample consisted of PBMCs. The chain has TRBV7-9 and TRBJ1-2, with D unresolved. CDR3 in DNA: TGTGCCAGCAGCCCGAGTTTAGTCGAGGAGATTGGCTACACCTTC. Residues: CASSPSLVEEIGYTF.